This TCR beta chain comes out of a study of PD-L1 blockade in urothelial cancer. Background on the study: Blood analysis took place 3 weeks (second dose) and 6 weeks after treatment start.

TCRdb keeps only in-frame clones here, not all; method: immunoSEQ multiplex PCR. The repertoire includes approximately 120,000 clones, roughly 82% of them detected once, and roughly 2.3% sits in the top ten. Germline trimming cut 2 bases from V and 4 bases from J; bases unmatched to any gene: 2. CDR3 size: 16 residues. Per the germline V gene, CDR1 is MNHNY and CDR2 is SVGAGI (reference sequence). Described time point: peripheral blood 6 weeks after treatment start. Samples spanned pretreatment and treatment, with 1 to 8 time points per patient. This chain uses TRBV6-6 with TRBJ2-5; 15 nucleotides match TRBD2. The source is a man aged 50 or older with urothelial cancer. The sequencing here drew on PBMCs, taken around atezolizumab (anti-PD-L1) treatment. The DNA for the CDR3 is TGTGCCAGCAGTTACGGGACTAGCGGGAGGTTAGAGACCCAGTACTTC. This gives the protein CASSYGTSGRLETQYF.